Listed below are T cell receptor beta chains from one sample, sequenced in a study of blood T cell repertoires in COVID-19. Assay used: immunoSEQ multiplex PCR; TCRdb lists only in-frame clones, some missing. The sample lists 180,000 or so clones, around 90% occurring once. Source material: peripheral blood. Receptor source: a man aged 50-59 years with acute or convalescent COVID-19. Each CDR3 is given with its conserved first and last residue. A D gene is named only where the DNA matches it firmly. Not all rows give a size; the values are once, few, many and, for expanded clones, a class.

clone_size: NA
v_call: TRBV6-5
d_call: NA
j_call: TRBJ2-3
cdr3_aa: CASSPNTDTQYF
cdr3_nt: TGTGCCAGCAGTCCCAACACAGATACGCAGTATTTT

clone_size: once
v_call: TRBV27
d_call: NA
j_call: TRBJ2-2
cdr3_aa: CASSLSIRGTGELFF
cdr3_nt: TGTGCCAGCAGTTTATCGATTCGGGGCACCGGGGAGCTGTTTTTT

clone_size: NA
v_call: TRBV11-2
d_call: TRBD2
j_call: TRBJ2-3
cdr3_aa: CASSPTSGRGTDTQYF
cdr3_nt: TGTGCCAGCAGCCCGACTAGCGGGAGGGGCACAGATACGCAGTATTTT

clone_size: NA
v_call: TRBV27
d_call: TRBD1
j_call: TRBJ2-2
cdr3_aa: CASRSSDRANTGELFF
cdr3_nt: TGTGCCAGCAGATCCTCGGACAGGGCGAACACCGGGGAGCTGTTTTTT

clone_size: once
v_call: TRBV10-1
d_call: TRBD1
j_call: TRBJ2-7
cdr3_aa: CASSETGTGGSEQYF
cdr3_nt: TGCGCCAGCAGTGAGACCGGGACAGGAGGAAGCGAGCAGTACTTC

clone_size: NA
v_call: TRBV9
d_call: TRBD1
j_call: TRBJ1-1
cdr3_aa: CASSGPPLRTGRTDMNTEAFF
cdr3_nt: TGTGCCAGCAGCGGACCACCTCTTAGGACAGGGCGCACCGATATGAACACTGAAGCTTTCTTT

clone_size: NA
v_call: TRBV2
d_call: TRBD2
j_call: TRBJ2-1
cdr3_aa: CASSGIAGGRGQFF
cdr3_nt: TGTGCCAGCAGTGGTATAGCGGGGGGGCGAGGGCAGTTCTTC

clone_size: NA
v_call: TRBV7-9
d_call: TRBD2
j_call: TRBJ2-5
cdr3_aa: CASSHRSSGKETQYF
cdr3_nt: TGTGCCAGCAGCCATCGGTCTAGCGGGAAAGAGACCCAGTACTTC

clone_size: NA
v_call: TRBV9
d_call: NA
j_call: TRBJ1-4
cdr3_aa: CASSVEGGGLQKLFF
cdr3_nt: TGTGCCAGCAGCGTAGAGGGAGGAGGATTACAAAAACTGTTTTTT

clone_size: NA
v_call: TRBV10-3
d_call: TRBD2
j_call: TRBJ2-3
cdr3_aa: CAISSAGGMTDTQYF
cdr3_nt: TGTGCCATCAGCTCAGCGGGGGGTATGACAGATACGCAGTATTTT

clone_size: NA
v_call: TRBV28
d_call: NA
j_call: TRBJ1-4
cdr3_aa: CASRWTDEKLFF
cdr3_nt: TGTGCCAGCAGGTGGACAGATGAAAAACTGTTTTTT

clone_size: NA
v_call: TRBV7-9
d_call: TRBD1
j_call: TRBJ1-1
cdr3_aa: CASSSVTGGTEAFF
cdr3_nt: TGTGCCAGCAGCTCTGTAACAGGGGGCACTGAAGCTTTCTTT

clone_size: NA
v_call: TRBV27
d_call: TRBD1
j_call: TRBJ2-1
cdr3_aa: CASSLGTGAYNEQFF
cdr3_nt: TGTGCCAGCAGTTTAGGGACAGGGGCATACAATGAGCAGTTCTTC

clone_size: NA
v_call: TRBV5-5
d_call: TRBD1
j_call: TRBJ1-3
cdr3_aa: CASSLWFGQGEPSSGNTIYF
cdr3_nt: TGTGCCAGCAGCTTGTGGTTCGGACAGGGGGAACCCAGCTCTGGAAACACCATATATTTT

clone_size: NA
v_call: TRBV28
d_call: NA
j_call: TRBJ1-5
cdr3_aa: CASSRWGEGNQPQHF
cdr3_nt: TGTGCCAGCAGTCGCTGGGGGGAGGGCAATCAGCCCCAGCATTTT

clone_size: NA
v_call: TRBV7-9
d_call: NA
j_call: TRBJ2-7
cdr3_aa: CASTPYPGISYEQYF
cdr3_nt: TGTGCCAGCACCCCGTATCCGGGAATCTCCTACGAGCAGTACTTC

clone_size: NA
v_call: TRBV7-9
d_call: NA
j_call: TRBJ1-1
cdr3_aa: CASSLVLADTEAFF
cdr3_nt: TGTGCCAGCAGCTTAGTCCTAGCGGACACTGAAGCTTTCTTT

clone_size: NA
v_call: TRBV7-2
d_call: NA
j_call: TRBJ2-7
cdr3_aa: CASSFRWDNYEQYF
cdr3_nt: TGTGCCAGCAGCTTTAGGTGGGACAACTACGAGCAGTACTTC

clone_size: NA
v_call: TRBV6-5
d_call: NA
j_call: TRBJ2-5
cdr3_aa: CASSHGVSGGETQYF
cdr3_nt: TGTGCCAGCAGTCATGGGGTCTCCGGAGGAGAGACCCAGTACTTC

clone_size: NA
v_call: TRBV4-2
d_call: TRBD2
j_call: TRBJ2-3
cdr3_aa: CASSQDPQKVAGGPDTQYF
cdr3_nt: TGTGCCAGCAGCCAAGATCCTCAAAAAGTAGCGGGGGGCCCAGATACGCAGTATTTT

clone_size: NA
v_call: TRBV5-1
d_call: TRBD1
j_call: TRBJ2-5
cdr3_aa: CASSPDRVQETQYF
cdr3_nt: TGCGCCAGCAGCCCGGACAGGGTTCAAGAGACCCAGTACTTC

clone_size: NA
v_call: TRBV7-2
d_call: NA
j_call: TRBJ1-6
cdr3_aa: CASSPRSVGGYNSPLHF
cdr3_nt: TGTGCCAGCAGTCCGAGGAGTGTGGGGGGCTATAATTCACCCCTCCACTTT

clone_size: NA
v_call: TRBV7-2
d_call: NA
j_call: TRBJ1-2
cdr3_aa: CASSLDTAYGYTF
cdr3_nt: TGTGCCAGCAGCTTAGACACAGCCTATGGCTACACCTTC

clone_size: few
v_call: TRBV29-1
d_call: TRBD1
j_call: TRBJ2-2
cdr3_aa: CSVVTGSRGELFF
cdr3_nt: TGCAGCGTTGTGACAGGGTCCAGGGGGGAGCTGTTTTTT

clone_size: NA
v_call: TRBV5-4
d_call: NA
j_call: TRBJ1-4
cdr3_aa: CASSLTPGPREKLFF
cdr3_nt: TGTGCCAGCAGCTTGACGCCAGGCCCTCGGGAAAAACTGTTTTTT

clone_size: NA
v_call: TRBV5-4
d_call: TRBD1
j_call: TRBJ2-5
cdr3_aa: CASSKGTGGLQETQYF
cdr3_nt: TGTGCCAGCAGCAAAGGCACAGGGGGCTTACAAGAGACCCAGTACTTC

clone_size: once
v_call: TRBV3-1/TRBV3-2
d_call: NA
j_call: TRBJ1-1
cdr3_aa: CASSQDSVPTEAFF
cdr3_nt: TGTGCCAGCAGCCAAGATTCGGTCCCCACTGAAGCTTTCTTT

clone_size: NA
v_call: TRBV27
d_call: TRBD1
j_call: TRBJ1-6
cdr3_aa: CASSLTRGYKNSPLHF
cdr3_nt: TGTGCCAGCAGTCTGACCAGGGGGTACAAGAATTCACCCCTCCACTTT

clone_size: NA
v_call: TRBV30
d_call: TRBD1
j_call: TRBJ2-7
cdr3_aa: CAWKPGQTYEQYF
cdr3_nt: TGTGCCTGGAAACCGGGACAGACCTACGAGCAGTACTTC

clone_size: NA
v_call: TRBV4-1
d_call: TRBD2
j_call: TRBJ2-5
cdr3_aa: CASSQVLAGEVETQYF
cdr3_nt: TGCGCCAGCAGCCAAGTACTAGCGGGGGAAGTAGAGACCCAGTACTTC

clone_size: NA
v_call: TRBV6-9
d_call: NA
j_call: TRBJ2-1
cdr3_aa: CASSPSPLSYNEQFF
cdr3_nt: TGTGCCAGCAGCCCAAGCCCGCTCTCCTACAATGAGCAGTTCTTC

clone_size: NA
v_call: TRBV4-1
d_call: TRBD1
j_call: TRBJ2-6
cdr3_aa: CASSQDGQGGSGANVLTF
cdr3_nt: TGCGCCAGCAGCCAAGATGGACAGGGGGGCTCTGGGGCCAACGTCCTGACTTTC

clone_size: NA
v_call: TRBV29-1
d_call: NA
j_call: TRBJ1-4
cdr3_aa: CSVEGRGEKLFF
cdr3_nt: TGCAGCGTTGAAGGCAGGGGCGAAAAACTGTTTTTT

clone_size: NA
v_call: TRBV11-2
d_call: NA
j_call: TRBJ2-5
cdr3_aa: CASSQGLQETQYF
cdr3_nt: TGTGCCAGCAGTCAGGGTCTCCAAGAGACCCAGTACTTC

clone_size: NA
v_call: TRBV9
d_call: NA
j_call: TRBJ1-4
cdr3_aa: CASWTYNEKLFF
cdr3_nt: TGTGCCAGCTGGACATATAATGAAAAACTGTTTTTT

clone_size: NA
v_call: TRBV20-1
d_call: NA
j_call: TRBJ1-2
cdr3_aa: CSARQDYGYTF
cdr3_nt: TGCAGTGCTAGGCAGGACTATGGCTACACCTTC

clone_size: NA
v_call: TRBV10-3
d_call: TRBD1
j_call: TRBJ1-5
cdr3_aa: CAISEGGQGASQPQHF
cdr3_nt: TGTGCCATCAGTGAGGGCGGACAGGGCGCTAGTCAGCCCCAGCATTTT

clone_size: NA
v_call: TRBV28
d_call: TRBD1
j_call: TRBJ1-5
cdr3_aa: CASSSAGTASNQPQHF
cdr3_nt: TGTGCCAGCAGTTCCGCCGGGACAGCCAGCAATCAGCCCCAGCATTTT

clone_size: NA
v_call: TRBV19
d_call: TRBD2
j_call: TRBJ2-2
cdr3_aa: CASSIRTSGDPGELFF
cdr3_nt: TGTGCCAGTAGTATACGGACTAGCGGGGACCCCGGGGAGCTGTTTTTT

clone_size: NA
v_call: TRBV10-3
d_call: TRBD1
j_call: TRBJ2-2
cdr3_aa: CAISVTTGVGAGELFF
cdr3_nt: TGTGCCATCAGTGTTACGACAGGGGTCGGGGCCGGGGAGCTGTTTTTT

clone_size: once
v_call: TRBV28
d_call: NA
j_call: TRBJ2-3
cdr3_aa: CASSLPAAPGNTQYF
cdr3_nt: TGTGCCAGCAGTTTACCAGCGGCCCCGGGGAATACGCAGTATTTT